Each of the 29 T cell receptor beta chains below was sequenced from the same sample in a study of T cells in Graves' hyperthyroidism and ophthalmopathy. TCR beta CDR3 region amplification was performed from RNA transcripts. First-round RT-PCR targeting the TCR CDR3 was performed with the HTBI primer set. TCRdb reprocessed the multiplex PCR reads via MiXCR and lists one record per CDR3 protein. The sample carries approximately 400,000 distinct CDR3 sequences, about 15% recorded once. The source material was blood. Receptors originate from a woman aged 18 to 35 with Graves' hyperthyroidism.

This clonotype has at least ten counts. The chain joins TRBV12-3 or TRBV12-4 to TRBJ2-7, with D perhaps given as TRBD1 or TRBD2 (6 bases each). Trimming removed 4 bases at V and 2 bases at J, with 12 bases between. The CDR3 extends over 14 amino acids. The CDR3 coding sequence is TGTGCCAGCAGTTCACAGGGACTGACCTACGAGCAGTACTTC. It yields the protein CASSSQGLTYEQYF.

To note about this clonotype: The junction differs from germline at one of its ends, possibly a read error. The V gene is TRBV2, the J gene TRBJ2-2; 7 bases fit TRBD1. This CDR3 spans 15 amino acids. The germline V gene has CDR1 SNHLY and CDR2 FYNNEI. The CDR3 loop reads CATSDPGQYTGELFF. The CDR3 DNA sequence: TGTGCCACCAGTGACCCGGGACAGTACACCGGGGAGCTGTTTTTT.

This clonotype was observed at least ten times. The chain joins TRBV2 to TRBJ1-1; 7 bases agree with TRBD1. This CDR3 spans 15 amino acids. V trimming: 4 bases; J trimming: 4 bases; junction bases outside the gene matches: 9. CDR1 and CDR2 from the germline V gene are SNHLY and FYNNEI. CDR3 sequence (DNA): TGTGCCAGCAGTGCATACAGGGGTGGGGGCACTGAAGCTTTCTTT. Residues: CASSAYRGGGTEAFF.

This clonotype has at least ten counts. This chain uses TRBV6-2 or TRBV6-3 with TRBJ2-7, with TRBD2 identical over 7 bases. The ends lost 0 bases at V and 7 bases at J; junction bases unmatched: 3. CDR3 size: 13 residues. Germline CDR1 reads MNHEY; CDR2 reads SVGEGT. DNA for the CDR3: TGTGCCAGCAGTTACTCTAAGCGGGAAGAGCAGTACTTC. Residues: CASSYSKREEQYF.

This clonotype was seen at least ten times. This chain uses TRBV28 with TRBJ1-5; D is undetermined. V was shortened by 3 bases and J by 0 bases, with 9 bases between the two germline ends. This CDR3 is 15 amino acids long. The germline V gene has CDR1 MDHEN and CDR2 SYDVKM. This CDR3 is CASSFGVSSNQPQHF. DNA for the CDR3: TGTGCCAGCAGTTTTGGGGTATCTAGCAATCAGCCCCAGCATTTT.

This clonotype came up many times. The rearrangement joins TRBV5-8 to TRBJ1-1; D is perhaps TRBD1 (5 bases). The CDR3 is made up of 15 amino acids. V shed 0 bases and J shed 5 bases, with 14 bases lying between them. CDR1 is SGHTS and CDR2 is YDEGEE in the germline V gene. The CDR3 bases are TGTGCCAGCAGCTTGGCGGGGCCGGGAGGAACTGAAGCTTTCTTT. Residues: CASSLAGPGGTEAFF.

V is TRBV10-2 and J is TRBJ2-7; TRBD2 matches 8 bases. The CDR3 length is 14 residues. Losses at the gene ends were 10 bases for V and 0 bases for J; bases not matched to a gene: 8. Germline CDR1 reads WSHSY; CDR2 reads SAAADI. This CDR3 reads CATLGLVDSYEQYF. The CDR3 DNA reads TGCGCCACCCTGGGACTAGTGGACTCCTACGAGCAGTACTTC.

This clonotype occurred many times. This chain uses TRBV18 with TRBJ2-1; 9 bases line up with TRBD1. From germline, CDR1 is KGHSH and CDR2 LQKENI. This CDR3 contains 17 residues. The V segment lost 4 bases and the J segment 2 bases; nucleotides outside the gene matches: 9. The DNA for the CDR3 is TGTGCCAGCTCACTAACCACCGGGACAGGGCCCTACAATGAGCAGTTCTTC. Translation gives CASSLTTGTGPYNEQFF.

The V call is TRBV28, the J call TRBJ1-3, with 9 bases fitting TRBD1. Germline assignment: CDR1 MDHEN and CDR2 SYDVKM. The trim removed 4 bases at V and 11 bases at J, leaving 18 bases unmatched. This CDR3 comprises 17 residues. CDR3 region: CASSSQLLGQGWNAIYF. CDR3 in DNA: TGTGCCAGCAGTTCACAGCTACTTGGACAGGGGTGGAACGCCATATATTTT.

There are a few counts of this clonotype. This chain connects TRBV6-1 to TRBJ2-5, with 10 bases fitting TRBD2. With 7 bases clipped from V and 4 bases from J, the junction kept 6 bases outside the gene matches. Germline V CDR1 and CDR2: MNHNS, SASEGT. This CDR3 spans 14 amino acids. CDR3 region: CASNTLAGVETQYF. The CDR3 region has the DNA TGTGCCAGCAATACCCTAGCGGGGGTAGAGACCCAGTACTTC.

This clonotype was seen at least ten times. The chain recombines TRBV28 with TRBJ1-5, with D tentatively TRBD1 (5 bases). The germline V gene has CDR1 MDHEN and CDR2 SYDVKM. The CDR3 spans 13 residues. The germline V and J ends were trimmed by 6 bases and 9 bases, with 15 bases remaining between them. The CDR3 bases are TGTGCCAGCAGAAAAGACAGCTTTGGGCCCCAGCATTTT. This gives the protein CASRKDSFGPQHF.

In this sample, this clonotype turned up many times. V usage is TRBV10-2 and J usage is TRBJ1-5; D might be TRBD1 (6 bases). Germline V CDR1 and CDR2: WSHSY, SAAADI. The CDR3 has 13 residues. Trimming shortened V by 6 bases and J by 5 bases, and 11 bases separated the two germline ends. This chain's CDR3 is CASRWTVDQPQHF. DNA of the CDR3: TGCGCCAGCAGGTGGACAGTTGATCAGCCCCAGCATTTT.

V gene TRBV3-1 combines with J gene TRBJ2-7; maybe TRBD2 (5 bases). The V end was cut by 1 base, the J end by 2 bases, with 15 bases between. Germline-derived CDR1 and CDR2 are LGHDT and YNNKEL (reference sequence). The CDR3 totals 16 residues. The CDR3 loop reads CASSQVLGSGAYEQYF. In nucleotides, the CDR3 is TGTGCCAGCAGCCAAGTTCTTGGCAGCGGAGCCTACGAGCAGTACTTC.

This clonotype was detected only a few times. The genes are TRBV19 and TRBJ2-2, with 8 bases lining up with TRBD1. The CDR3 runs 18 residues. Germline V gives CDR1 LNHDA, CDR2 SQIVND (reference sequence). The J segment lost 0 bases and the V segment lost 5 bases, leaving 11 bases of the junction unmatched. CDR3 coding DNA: TGTGCCAGTAGTCCGGACAGGGTAGGGGACACGAACACCGGGGAGCTGTTTTTT. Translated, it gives CASSPDRVGDTNTGELFF.

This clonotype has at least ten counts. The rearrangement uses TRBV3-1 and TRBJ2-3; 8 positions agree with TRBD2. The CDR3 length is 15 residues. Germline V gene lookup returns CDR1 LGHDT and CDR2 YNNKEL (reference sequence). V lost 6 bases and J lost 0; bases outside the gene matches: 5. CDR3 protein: CASSFGLASTDTQYF. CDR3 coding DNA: TGTGCCAGCAGTTTCGGACTAGCTAGCACAGATACGCAGTATTTT.

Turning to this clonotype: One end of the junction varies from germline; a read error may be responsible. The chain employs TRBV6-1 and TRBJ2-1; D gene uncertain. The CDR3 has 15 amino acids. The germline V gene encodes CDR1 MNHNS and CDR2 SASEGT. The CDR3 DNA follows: TGTGCCAGTGACGTAGGAGTACGGCCTTACAGTGAGCAGTTCTTC. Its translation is CASDVGVRPYSEQFF.

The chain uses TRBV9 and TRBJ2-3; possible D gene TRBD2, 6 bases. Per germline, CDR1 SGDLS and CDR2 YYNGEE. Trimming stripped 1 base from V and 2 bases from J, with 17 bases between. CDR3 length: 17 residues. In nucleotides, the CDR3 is TGTGCCAGCAGCGTATCGTTGGCGGGGAGATTCACAGATACGCAGTATTTT. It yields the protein CASSVSLAGRFTDTQYF.

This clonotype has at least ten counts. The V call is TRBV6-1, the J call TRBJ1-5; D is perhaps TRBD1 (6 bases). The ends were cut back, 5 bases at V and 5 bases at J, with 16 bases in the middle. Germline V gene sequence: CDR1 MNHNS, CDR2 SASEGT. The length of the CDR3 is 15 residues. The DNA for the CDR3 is TGTGCCAGCAGTACAAGCGGGACACGCGATCAGCCCCAGCATTTT. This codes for CASSTSGTRDQPQHF.

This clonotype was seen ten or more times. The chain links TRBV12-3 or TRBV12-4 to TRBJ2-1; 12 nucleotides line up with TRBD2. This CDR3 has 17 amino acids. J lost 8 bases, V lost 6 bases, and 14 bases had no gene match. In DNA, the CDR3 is TGTGCCAGCAGCCAAAAATTCGGACTAGCGGGGAGGGATGAGCAGTTCTTC. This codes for CASSQKFGLAGRDEQFF.

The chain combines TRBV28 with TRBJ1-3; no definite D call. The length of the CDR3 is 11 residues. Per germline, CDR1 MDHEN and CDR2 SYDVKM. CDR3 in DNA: TGTGGGAGTCGATATGGAAACACCATATATTTT. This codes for CGSRYGNTIYF.

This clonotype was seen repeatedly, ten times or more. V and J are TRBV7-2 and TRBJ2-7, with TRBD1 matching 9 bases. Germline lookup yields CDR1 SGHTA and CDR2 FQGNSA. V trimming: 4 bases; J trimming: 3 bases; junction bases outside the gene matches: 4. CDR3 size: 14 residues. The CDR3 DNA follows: TGTGCCAGCAGCTCCCGGGACAGGGTCTACGAGCAGTACTTC. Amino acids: CASSSRDRVYEQYF.

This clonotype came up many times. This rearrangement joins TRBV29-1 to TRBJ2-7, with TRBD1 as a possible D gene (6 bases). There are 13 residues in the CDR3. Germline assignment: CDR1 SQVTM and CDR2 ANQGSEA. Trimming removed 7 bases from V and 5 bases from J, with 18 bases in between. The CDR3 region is CSAIHGGEHEQYF. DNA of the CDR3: TGCAGCGCTATACATGGGGGCGAACACGAGCAGTACTTC.

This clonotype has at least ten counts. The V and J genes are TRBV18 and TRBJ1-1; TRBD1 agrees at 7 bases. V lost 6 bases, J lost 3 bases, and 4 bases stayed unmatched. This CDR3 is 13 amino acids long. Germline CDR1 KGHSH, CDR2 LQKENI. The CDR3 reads CASSQDRYTEAFF. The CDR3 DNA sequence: TGTGCCAGCTCCCAGGACAGGTACACTGAAGCTTTCTTT.

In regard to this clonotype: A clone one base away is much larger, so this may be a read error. The CDR3 reads CASSPKGPAGVVETQYF. The DNA for the CDR3 is TGTGCCAGCAGCCCGAAGGGACCAGCGGGAGTAGTGGAGACCCAGTACTTC. The chain has TRBV9 and TRBJ2-5; 8 bases align to TRBD2. Germline V gives CDR1 SGDLS, CDR2 YYNGEE. This CDR3 comprises 17 residues. The ends lost 4 bases at V and 5 bases at J; junction bases unmatched: 16.

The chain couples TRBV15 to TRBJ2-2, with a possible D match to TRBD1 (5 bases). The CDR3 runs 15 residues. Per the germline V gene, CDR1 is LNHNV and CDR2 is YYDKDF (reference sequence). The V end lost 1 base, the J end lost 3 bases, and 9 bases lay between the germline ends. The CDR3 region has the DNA TGTGCCACCAGCAGAGTAAGGGGTCACACCGGGGAGCTGTTTTTT. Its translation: CATSRVRGHTGELFF.

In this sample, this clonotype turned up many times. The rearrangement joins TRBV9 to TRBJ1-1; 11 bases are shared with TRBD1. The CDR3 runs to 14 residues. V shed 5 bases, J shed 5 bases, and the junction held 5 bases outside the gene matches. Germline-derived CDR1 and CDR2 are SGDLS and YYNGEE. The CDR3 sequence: CASSGQGARTEAFF. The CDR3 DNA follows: TGTGCCAGCAGTGGACAGGGGGCGCGAACTGAAGCTTTCTTT.

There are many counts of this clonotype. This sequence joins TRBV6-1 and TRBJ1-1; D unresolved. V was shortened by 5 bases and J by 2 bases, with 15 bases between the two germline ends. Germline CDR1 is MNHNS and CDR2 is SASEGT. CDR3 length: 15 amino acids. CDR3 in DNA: TGTGCCAGCAGTTGGAAGAGTTACGGTAACACTGAAGCTTTCTTT. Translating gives CASSWKSYGNTEAFF.

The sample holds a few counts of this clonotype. Here the CDR3 reads CASSYYSGSGTGELFF. In nucleotides, the CDR3 is TGTGCCAGCAGTTACTATTCAGGGTCCGGCACCGGGGAGCTGTTTTTT. The chain joins TRBV6-5 to TRBJ2-2; D might be TRBD1 (5 bases). The CDR3 has 16 residues. V was cut by 1 base and J by 4 bases, with 13 bases left in between. Germline assignment: CDR1 MNHEY and CDR2 SVGAGI.

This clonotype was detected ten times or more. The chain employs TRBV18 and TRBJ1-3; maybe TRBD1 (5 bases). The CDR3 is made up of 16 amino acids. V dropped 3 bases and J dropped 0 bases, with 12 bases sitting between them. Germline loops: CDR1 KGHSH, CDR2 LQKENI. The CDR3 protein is CASSPGTANSGNTIYF. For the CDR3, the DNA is TGTGCCAGCTCACCCGGGACGGCCAACTCTGGAAACACCATATATTTT. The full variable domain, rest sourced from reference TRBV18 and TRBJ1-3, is NAGVMQNPRHLVRRRGQEARLRCSPMKGHSHVYWYRQLPEEGLKFMVYLQKENIIDESGMPKERFSAEFPKEGPSILRIQQVVRGDSAAYFCASSPGTANSGNTIYFGEGSWLTVV.